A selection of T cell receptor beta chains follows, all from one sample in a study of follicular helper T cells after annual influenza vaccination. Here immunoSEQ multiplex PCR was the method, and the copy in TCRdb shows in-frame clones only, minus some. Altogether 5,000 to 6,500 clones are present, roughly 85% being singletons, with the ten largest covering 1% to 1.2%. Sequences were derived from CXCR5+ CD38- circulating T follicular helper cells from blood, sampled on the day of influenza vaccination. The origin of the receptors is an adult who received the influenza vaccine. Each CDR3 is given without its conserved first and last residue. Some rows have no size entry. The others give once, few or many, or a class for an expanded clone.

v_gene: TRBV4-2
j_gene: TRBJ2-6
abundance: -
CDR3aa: ASSQDLGVYSGANVLT

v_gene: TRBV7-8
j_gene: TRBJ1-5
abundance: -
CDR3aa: ASSLARQPGNQPQH

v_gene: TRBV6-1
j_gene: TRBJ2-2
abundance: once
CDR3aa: ASSDLGATGELF

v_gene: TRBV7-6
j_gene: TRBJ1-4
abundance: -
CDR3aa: ASSPRGGGSEKLF

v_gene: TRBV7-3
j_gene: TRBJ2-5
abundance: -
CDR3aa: ASSYLGPSGRGGEQY

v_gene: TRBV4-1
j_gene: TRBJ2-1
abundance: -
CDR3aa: ASSQGQAYNEQF

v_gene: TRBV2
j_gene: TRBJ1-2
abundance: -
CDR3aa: ASNKEGTGGYGYT

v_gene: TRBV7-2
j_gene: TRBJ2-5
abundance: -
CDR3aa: ASSLVQRGALGETQY

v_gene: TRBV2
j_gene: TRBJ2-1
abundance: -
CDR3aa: ASRGATGGISEQF

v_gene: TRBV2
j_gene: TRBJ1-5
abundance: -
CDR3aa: ASRETDNSNQPQH

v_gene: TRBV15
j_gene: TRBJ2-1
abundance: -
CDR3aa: ATSRGGTSGSYEQF

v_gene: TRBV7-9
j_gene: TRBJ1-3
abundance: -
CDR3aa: ASSLASGLRNTIY

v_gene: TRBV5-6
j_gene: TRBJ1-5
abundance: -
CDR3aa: ASSLQGRGPQH

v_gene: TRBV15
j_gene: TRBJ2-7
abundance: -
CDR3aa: ATSRDTGTGGEQY

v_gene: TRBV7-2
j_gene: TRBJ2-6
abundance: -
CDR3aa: ASSYNRGSGANVLT

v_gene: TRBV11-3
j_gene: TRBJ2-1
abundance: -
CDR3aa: ASSSPWGDEQF

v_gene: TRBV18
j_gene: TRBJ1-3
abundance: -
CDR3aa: ASSDDRGSGNTIY

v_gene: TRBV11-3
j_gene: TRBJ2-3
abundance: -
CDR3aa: ASSLGSSGIGDTQY

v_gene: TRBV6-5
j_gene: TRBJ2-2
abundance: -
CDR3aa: ATYRGLGGELF

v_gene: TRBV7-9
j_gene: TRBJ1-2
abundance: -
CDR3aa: ASSLGVSGKVATT

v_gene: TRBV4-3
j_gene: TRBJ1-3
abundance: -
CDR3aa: ASSQDTGEGTGNTIY

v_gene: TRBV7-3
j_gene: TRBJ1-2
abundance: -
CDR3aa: ASSLDGSFYGYT